Shown below are 16 T cell receptor beta chains from a single sample sequenced in a study of blood T cell repertoires in COVID-19. Repertoires were generated with immunoSEQ multiplex PCR, while TCRdb's copy carries only in-frame clones and drops some. The sample includes 200,000 to 250,000 clones, about 90% of them seen just once. Sequenced material: peripheral blood. These receptors all stem from a man aged 18 to 29 with active or convalescent COVID-19.

The chain links TRBV5-4 to TRBJ2-5; 10 bases match TRBD2. The CDR3 loop spans 15 amino acids. CDR1 and CDR2 from the germline V gene are SGHNT and YYREEE (reference sequence). V lost 4 bases, J lost 3 bases, and 6 bases stayed unmatched. The CDR3 is CASSRGLADKETQYF. CDR3 nucleotide sequence: TGTGCCAGCAGCCGAGGACTAGCGGATAAAGAGACCCAGTACTTC.

The chain employs TRBV2 and TRBJ1-2, with 9 nucleotides matching TRBD1. CDR3 size: 15 residues. The germline CDR1 and CDR2 sequences are SNHLY and FYNNEI. V shed 6 bases and J 2 bases; nucleotides not matched to a gene: 7. This CDR3 reads CASRQGARANYGYTF. The CDR3 DNA follows: TGTGCCAGCAGACAGGGGGCGCGGGCCAACTATGGCTACACCTTC.

The genes are TRBV5-1 and TRBJ2-2; D is possibly TRBD1 (5 bases). This CDR3 has 14 residues. Looked up from germline, CDR1 is SGHRS and CDR2 is YFSETQ. V was trimmed by 3 bases and J by 4 bases, leaving 10 bases between them. The CDR3 DNA follows: TGCGCCAGCAGCTCCGGACAATCCACCGGGGAGCTGTTTTTT. It is translated as CASSSGQSTGELFF.

The chain recombines TRBV7-9 with TRBJ2-1, with 12 positions matching TRBD1. The CDR3 is 15 residues long. Germline V gene data show CDR1 as SEHNR and CDR2 as FQNEAQ (reference sequence). The trim removed 3 bases at V and 9 bases at J, leaving 6 bases unmatched. CDR3 sequence reads: CASSFPGTGGLEQFF. The CDR3 bases are TGTGCCAGCAGCTTCCCCGGGACAGGGGGCCTTGAGCAGTTCTTC.

This clone was observed a few times. The chain links TRBV9 to TRBJ2-7, with a weak D call TRBD1 (6 bases). The CDR3 has 14 amino acids. Germline V gene data show CDR1 as SGDLS and CDR2 as YYNGEE. The germline V and J ends were trimmed by 5 bases and 1 base, with 13 bases remaining between them. Here the CDR3 reads CASSAGAPSYEQYF. CDR3 coding DNA: TGTGCCAGCAGTGCAGGGGCCCCTTCCTACGAGCAGTACTTC.

The gene calls are TRBV15 and TRBJ2-2, with 8 nucleotides matching TRBD2. The CDR3 is made up of 16 amino acids. The V gene end was trimmed by 1 base and the J gene end by 1 base; junction bases not matched to a gene: 2. CDR1 and CDR2 from the germline V gene are LNHNV and YYDKDF (reference sequence). This chain's CDR3 is CATSRVAGLNTGELFF. The CDR3 DNA is TGTGCCACCAGCAGAGTAGCGGGGCTGAACACCGGGGAGCTGTTTTTT.

V usage is TRBV19 and J usage is TRBJ1-5; D is possibly TRBD1 (6 bases). The CDR3 totals 14 residues. The germline CDR1 and CDR2 sequences are LNHDA and SQIVND (reference sequence). Trimming took 6 bases from V and 4 from J, leaving 13 bases between them. The CDR3 protein is CASRGQDSNQPQHF. The CDR3 DNA reads TGTGCCAGTAGGGGCCAGGACAGTAATCAGCCCCAGCATTTT.

V usage is TRBV7-9 and J usage is TRBJ1-5; maybe TRBD1 (6 bases). The CDR3 has 15 amino acids. V lost 1 base, J lost 4 bases, and 11 bases lay in between. Germline V gene sequence: CDR1 SEHNR, CDR2 FQNEAQ (reference sequence). Here the CDR3 reads CASSLDRDTNQPQHF. The CDR3 bases are TGTGCCAGCAGCTTAGACCGGGACACTAATCAGCCCCAGCATTTT.

The V gene is TRBV10-3, the J gene TRBJ1-2; D ambiguous. In germline, CDR1 is ENHRY, CDR2 SYGVKD. The CDR3 consists of 15 residues. V lost 0 bases and J 5 bases, leaving 13 bases between the germline ends. The CDR3 reads CAISESGVGGYGYTF. The CDR3 DNA follows: TGTGCCATCAGTGAGTCCGGGGTAGGAGGATATGGCTACACCTTC.

This clone was seen a single time. The chain employs TRBV6-1 and TRBJ1-1; D is unclear. The CDR3 totals 12 residues. Trimming removed 2 bases at V and 11 bases at J, with 12 bases between. Germline V gene lookup returns CDR1 MNHNS and CDR2 SASEGT. CDR3 sequence reads: CASSETKVGAFF. In nucleotides, the CDR3 is TGTGCCAGCAGTGAAACAAAGGTCGGGGCTTTCTTT.

The chain recombines TRBV2 with TRBJ2-1; TRBD2 agrees at 8 bases. The length of the CDR3 is 15 residues. The V gene's germline CDR1 is SNHLY and CDR2 FYNNEI. V lost 6 bases and J lost 0; bases outside the gene matches: 4. DNA for the CDR3: TGTGCCAGCAGCGCCGGGACTAGCTCCTACAATGAGCAGTTCTTC. Translating it yields CASSAGTSSYNEQFF.

V gene TRBV13 combines with J gene TRBJ2-7; 11 bases are a match to TRBD2. Germline assignment: CDR1 PRHDT and CDR2 FYEKMQ (reference sequence). The CDR3 sequence is 16 residues long. The V gene end was trimmed by 5 bases and the J gene end by 3 bases; junction bases not matched to a gene: 9. The CDR3 DNA is TGTGCCAGCAGCCTGTTTAGCGGGAGGGTGAGCTACGAGCAGTACTTC. This gives the protein CASSLFSGRVSYEQYF.

This clone was counted at least ten times. In DNA, the CDR3 is TGCGCCAGCAGCCCTGCTAACCGAGGGAACACCGGGGAGCTGTTTTTT. This gives the protein CASSPANRGNTGELFF. The chain joins TRBV5-1 to TRBJ2-2; D unresolved. The V end lost 4 bases, the J end lost 1 base, and 14 bases lay between the germline ends. The V gene's germline CDR1 is SGHRS and CDR2 YFSETQ. The CDR3 consists of 16 residues.

The chain joins TRBV27 to TRBJ2-3; 10 nucleotides match TRBD2. V shed 6 bases, J shed 4 bases, and the junction held 7 bases outside the gene matches. Germline loops: CDR1 MNHEY, CDR2 SMNVEV (reference sequence). This CDR3 is 15 amino acids long. The CDR3 DNA sequence: TGTGCCAGCAGAGGAGGACTAGCGGTGGCAGATACGCAGTATTTT. This gives the protein CASRGGLAVADTQYF.

The chain combines TRBV28 with TRBJ1-1; D not certain. Germline V gene lookup returns CDR1 MDHEN and CDR2 SYDVKM. This CDR3 has 14 residues. Trimming removed 6 bases from V and 0 bases from J, with 11 bases in between. The CDR3 protein is CASSSGQLNTEAFF. CDR3 sequence (DNA): TGTGCCAGCAGCTCGGGTCAGCTGAACACTGAAGCTTTCTTT.

This sequence joins TRBV12-3 or TRBV12-4 and TRBJ1-5, with TRBD1 as a possible D gene (5 bases). V was pared by 6 bases and J by 5 bases, with 8 bases between. The CDR3 has 12 residues. CDR3 protein: CASRGADQPQHF. DNA of the CDR3: TGTGCCAGCAGAGGGGCCGATCAGCCCCAGCATTTT.